The 20 T cell receptor beta chains in this list originate from one sample, sequenced in a study of T cell repertoires in cytomegalovirus infection. One entry per CDR3 protein, called by TCRdb with MiXCR from the reads. The table has about 230,000 distinct CDR3 sequences, over 20% seen once. Sequenced sample: CD8+ T cells from PBMCs. The receptors stem from a human donor in good health (CMV status not recorded). Some clones in this sample may be carry-over from other donors' samples.

This clonotype has ten or more counts. The rearrangement joins TRBV6-5 to TRBJ2-1, with D maybe TRBD2 (5 bases). The CDR3 is 13 amino acids. V was pared by 3 bases and J by 10 bases, with 13 bases between. Germline CDR1 is MNHEY and CDR2 is SVGAGI. CDR3 sequence reads: CASSYSRTREQFF. The CDR3 DNA is TGTGCCAGCAGTTATTCGCGAACTAGAGAGCAGTTCTTC.

In this sample, this clonotype turned up a few times. This sequence joins TRBV4-1 and TRBJ2-5; D remains ambiguous. The CDR3 has 14 amino acids. Trimming left V 0 bases short and J 1 base short, with 6 bases between. Per germline, CDR1 MGHRA and CDR2 YSYEKL. DNA of the CDR3: TGCGCCAGCAGCCAAGACGGTTCCCAAGAGACCCAGTACTTC. Amino acid sequence: CASSQDGSQETQYF.

The V call is TRBV14, the J call TRBJ2-1; TRBD2 agrees at 9 bases. CDR1 is SGHDN, CDR2 FVKESK, per germline. V trimming: 5 bases; J trimming: 8 bases; junction bases outside the gene matches: 16. CDR3 size: 17 residues. CDR3 nucleotides: TGTGCCAGCAGCGACCGGGTCGGCGGGGGGGCCTTAGATGAGCAGTTCTTC. Translating it yields CASSDRVGGGALDEQFF. Full variable domain (outside the CDR3, taken from reference TRBV14 and TRBJ2-1): EAGVTQFPSHSVIEKGQTVTLRCDPISGHDNLYWYRRVMGKEIKFLLHFVKESKQDESGMPNNRFLAERTGGTYSTLKVQPAELEDSGVYFCASSDRVGGGALDEQFFGPGTRLTVL.

This clonotype was counted a few times. The V call is TRBV28, the J call TRBJ1-4, with 9 bases that match TRBD1. The CDR3 sequence is 16 residues long. Germline trimming cut 4 bases from V and 2 bases from J; bases unmatched to any gene: 5. Germline-derived CDR1 and CDR2 are MDHEN and SYDVKM. CDR3 sequence (DNA): TGTGCCAGCAGTTCGCCCACAGGGGGCACTAATGAAAAACTGTTTTTT. It translates to CASSSPTGGTNEKLFF.

This chain connects TRBV20-1 to TRBJ2-7, with unresolved D. Germline assignment: CDR1 DFQATT and CDR2 SNEGSKA (reference sequence). The V end was cut by 0 bases, the J end by 1 base, with 19 bases between. This CDR3 is built from 17 residues. In nucleotides, the CDR3 is TGCAGTGCTAGAGATCTGCGTAGGGCAGGAGATTCCTACGAGCAGTACTTC. It is translated as CSARDLRRAGDSYEQYF.

This clonotype came up once. This chain connects TRBV12-3 or TRBV12-4 to TRBJ2-3; 8 bases line up with TRBD1. There are 15 residues in the CDR3. With V trimmed by 3 bases and J by 5 bases, 7 bases remained unmatched. CDR3 sequence reads: CASSLSGGDGDTQYF. The CDR3 nucleotides read TGTGCCAGCAGTTTGTCAGGGGGCGATGGAGATACGCAGTATTTT.

This clonotype was detected a few times. The chain recombines TRBV27 with TRBJ2-1; D is perhaps TRBD1 or TRBD2 (6 bases each). V lost 7 bases and J lost 0, with 10 bases in between. There are 14 residues in the CDR3. From germline, CDR1 is MNHEY and CDR2 SMNVEV (reference sequence). The CDR3 here is CASKEGGSYNEQFF. The CDR3 coding sequence is TGTGCCAGCAAGGAGGGGGGCTCCTACAATGAGCAGTTCTTC.

This clonotype was seen more than once but under ten times. The chain uses TRBV20-1 and TRBJ1-1; D unresolved. V lost 1 base and J 0 bases, leaving 15 bases between the germline ends. CDR3 length equals 16 residues. Germline CDR1 is DFQATT and CDR2 is SNEGSKA (reference sequence). CDR3 residues: CSARAPQAVMNTEAFF. The CDR3 region has the DNA TGCAGTGCTAGAGCCCCTCAGGCGGTCATGAACACTGAAGCTTTCTTT.

V usage is TRBV12-5 and J usage is TRBJ1-1, with D unclear. From germline, CDR1 is LGHNT and CDR2 FRNRAP. V lost 5 bases to trimming and J lost 2 bases, with 3 bases between them. There are 11 residues in the CDR3. CDR3 sequence (DNA): TGTGCTAGTGGTCTTAACACTGAAGCTTTCTTT. This translates into CASGLNTEAFF.

This clonotype appeared a single time. J is TRBJ2-5 and V is TRBV20-1; D may be TRBD1 (6 bases). V shed 0 bases and J shed 2 bases, with 16 bases lying between them. The CDR3 is 16 residues long. The V gene's germline CDR1 is DFQATT and CDR2 SNEGSKA (reference sequence). CDR3 protein: CSARDPYRADQETQYF. DNA for the CDR3: TGCAGTGCTAGAGATCCGTACAGGGCCGATCAAGAGACCCAGTACTTC.

This clonotype was counted between two and nine times. This chain joins TRBV11-2 and TRBJ2-3; 9 bases agree with TRBD2. The V segment lost 3 bases and the J segment 6 bases; nucleotides outside the gene matches: 7. Per the germline V gene, CDR1 is SGHAT and CDR2 is FQNNGV. CDR3 length: 15 residues. The CDR3 spells CASSFGAGGQDTQYF. The CDR3 DNA follows: TGTGCCAGCAGCTTCGGGGCGGGGGGGCAGGATACGCAGTATTTT.

This rearrangement joins TRBV5-1 to TRBJ2-7; 8 nucleotides match TRBD2. CDR3 length equals 17 residues. J was trimmed by 0 bases and V by 0 bases; bases with no gene match: 8. Germline V gene sequence: CDR1 SGHRS, CDR2 YFSETQ. CDR3 in amino acids: CASSLEGSGVRSYEQYF. As DNA, the CDR3 is TGCGCCAGCAGCTTGGAAGGTAGCGGGGTCCGCTCCTACGAGCAGTACTTC.

The chain's CDR3 is CASSLELDSGNTIYF. The CDR3 DNA sequence: TGTGCCAGCAGTCTCGAACTCGACTCTGGAAACACCATATATTTT. The chain employs TRBV12-3 or TRBV12-4 and TRBJ1-3; D remains ambiguous. The V and J ends lost 5 bases and 0 bases respectively, with 11 bases between them. The CDR3 covers 15 residues.

This clonotype was recorded a few times. The chain couples TRBV28 to TRBJ1-1, with D unclear. Looked up from germline, CDR1 is MDHEN and CDR2 is SYDVKM. Trimming stripped 6 bases from V and 1 base from J, with 12 bases between. CDR3 length equals 14 residues. The CDR3 protein is CASSSDVRNTEAFF. The CDR3 DNA follows: TGTGCCAGCAGCTCGGACGTTAGGAACACTGAAGCTTTCTTT.

This sequence joins TRBV28 and TRBJ1-2; the match to TRBD1 covers 9 bases. The germline CDR1 and CDR2 sequences are MDHEN and SYDVKM. This CDR3 is built from 14 residues. J lost 6 bases, V lost 6 bases, and 8 bases had no gene match. In nucleotides, the CDR3 is TGTGCCAGCAGACAACTACAGGGGGCGGATGGCTACACCTTC. It is translated as CASRQLQGADGYTF.

The V gene is TRBV7-6, the J gene TRBJ2-1; maybe TRBD2 (6 bases). Deletions cut 4 bases from V and 7 bases from J, with 8 bases between. The CDR3 has 12 amino acids. Germline lookup yields CDR1 SGHVS and CDR2 FNYEAQ. The CDR3 region has the DNA TGTGCCAGCAGCTCGGAGGGGAATGAGCAGTTCTTC. Its translation is CASSSEGNEQFF. The whole variable domain, remainder taken from reference TRBV7-6 and TRBJ2-1, is GAGVSQSPRYKVTKRGQDVALRCDPISGHVSLYWYRQALGQGPEFLTYFNYEAQQDKSGLPNDRFSAERPEGSISTLTIQRTEQRDSAMYRCASSSEGNEQFFGPGTRLTVL.

This clonotype was picked up a small number of times. In DNA form, the CDR3 reads TGTGCCAGCAGCCAAGGACAGAGGACCTACGAGCAGTACTTC. This gives the protein CASSQGQRTYEQYF. The chain joins TRBV12-3 or TRBV12-4 to TRBJ2-7; TRBD1 might be the D (6 bases). The CDR3 totals 14 residues. The V end lost 6 bases, the J end lost 2 bases, and 14 bases lay between the germline ends.

V and J are TRBV29-1 and TRBJ2-2; either TRBD1 or TRBD2 may supply D (5 bases each). The CDR3 runs to 14 residues. Germline V gene data show CDR1 as SQVTM and CDR2 as ANQGSEA. V shed 4 bases and J shed 6 bases, with 15 bases lying between them. The CDR3 DNA is TGCAGCGTTGTTGGGACCCTACCACCCGGGGAGCTGTTTTTT. Its protein is CSVVGTLPPGELFF.

Notes on this clonotype: An end of the junction differs from the germline gene, which may be a read error. This chain uses TRBV7-3 with TRBJ2-2; no reliable D call. Looked up from germline, CDR1 is SGHTA and CDR2 is FQGTGA. The CDR3 extends over 17 amino acids. CDR3 residues: CVSFRETQHANTGELFF. The CDR3 DNA is TGTGTCAGCTTTAGAGAGACTCAACACGCGAACACCGGGGAGCTGTTTTTT.

The V call is TRBV20-1, the J call TRBJ2-3, with D tentatively TRBD1 or TRBD2 (6 bases each). The germline V and J ends were trimmed by 0 bases and 5 bases, with 15 bases remaining between them. The CDR3 length is 15 residues. Germline V gene data show CDR1 as DFQATT and CDR2 as SNEGSKA (reference sequence). The CDR3 sequence: CSARDYRGVVDTQYF. CDR3 DNA sequence: TGCAGTGCTAGAGATTATAGGGGGGTTGTAGATACGCAGTATTTT.